One T cell receptor beta chain is described in this entry. This table comes from immunoSEQ multiplex PCR, and its TCRdb copy is limited to in-frame clones, with some not included. The sample includes nearly 2 million clones, about 95% of them seen just once. Germline CDR1 is MNHEY and CDR2 is SMNVEV (reference sequence). CDR3 length equals 14 residues. With 7 bases clipped from V and 7 bases from J, the junction kept 8 bases outside the gene matches. Naivety among CD8 cells was defined by CD45RO negativity and positive CCR7 selection, thereby excluding terminally differentiated effector memory CD45RA+ cells. This entry belongs to a study of shared clonotypes between healthy human individuals.

The TCR was taken from a young man in good health. This chain uses TRBV27 with TRBJ2-2, with 8 bases that match TRBD1. Material: naive CD8+ T cells sorted from blood. DNA of the CDR3: TGTGCCAGCACGTGGCAGGGGGCTGACGGGGAGCTGTTTTTT. Its protein product is CASTWQGADGELFF.